These 25 T cell receptor beta chains share one sample of origin, sequenced in a study of control samples from healthy donors and cancer patients. The assay was immunoSEQ multiplex PCR, and TCRdb's table has in-frame clones only and misses some. The sample shows under 150,000 clones, about 92% of them seen only once. Specimen: PBMCs. The receptors here all came from a man between 50 and 59 years old with head and neck cancer.

This chain's CDR3 is CASSLRDRGNSPLHF. CDR3 DNA sequence: TGTGCCAGCAGCTTGAGGGACAGGGGAAATTCACCCCTCCACTTT. The chain carries TRBV5-4 and TRBJ1-6; 10 nucleotides line up with TRBD1. The length of the CDR3 is 15 residues. Trimming took 1 base from V and 7 from J; bases not matched to a gene: 2. Germline lookup yields CDR1 SGHNT and CDR2 YYREEE (reference sequence). Drawing the rest from reference TRBV5-4 and TRBJ1-6, the complete variable domain is ETGVTQSPTHLIKTRGQQVTLRCSSQSGHNTVSWYQQALGQGPQFIFQYYREEENGRGNFPPRFSGLQFPNYSSELNVNALELDDSALYLCASSLRDRGNSPLHFGNGTRLTVT.

For the CDR3, the DNA is TGTGCCATCAGTGGGAGGGGACTGTCGGTCAACAATGAGCAGTTCTTC. This encodes CAISGRGLSVNNEQFF. The chain uses TRBV10-3 and TRBJ2-1; weak D call: TRBD2 (6 bases). V was clipped by 4 bases and J by 5 bases, with 18 bases between them. Germline V lookup: CDR1 ENHRY, CDR2 SYGVKD. This CDR3 region has 16 residues.

This clone was counted a few times. The V and J genes are TRBV10-3 and TRBJ1-4, with D perhaps matching TRBD1 (5 bases). Trimming left V 11 bases short and J 7 bases short, with 14 bases between. Germline values: CDR1 ENHRY, CDR2 SYGVKD. This CDR3 comprises 12 residues. The CDR3 sequence is CASREGSEKLFF. The CDR3 DNA reads as TGTGCCTCCCGAGAGGGGAGTGAAAAACTGTTTTTT.

This sequence joins TRBV6-2 or TRBV6-3 and TRBJ2-3, with 10 bases fitting TRBD2. This CDR3 region has 16 residues. With V trimmed by 5 bases and J by 13 bases, 18 bases remained unmatched. Germline CDR1 is MNHEY and CDR2 is SVGEGT. CDR3 sequence reads: CASSKYPPSGGPTKYF. The CDR3 coding sequence is TGTGCCAGCAGTAAATACCCTCCTAGCGGGGGCCCCACGAAGTATTTT.

The genes are TRBV7-3 and TRBJ2-1, with TRBD2 identical over 8 bases. V was pared by 4 bases and J by 4 bases, with 6 bases of the junction left unmatched. CDR1 is SGHTA, CDR2 FQGTGA, per germline. The CDR3 loop spans 15 amino acids. CDR3 amino acids: CASSSRGRSYNEQFF. The CDR3 nucleotides read TGTGCCAGCAGCTCCCGCGGGAGGTCATACAATGAGCAGTTCTTC.

This chain connects TRBV5-1 to TRBJ2-1, with TRBD1 matching 7 bases. CDR3 length equals 16 residues. The germline V gene encodes CDR1 SGHRS and CDR2 YFSETQ. Trimming cost V 0 bases and J 5 bases; bases outside gene matches: 8. The CDR3 sequence is CASSLGDSPKDNEQFF. Here the CDR3 DNA reads TGCGCCAGCAGCTTGGGGGACAGCCCTAAGGACAATGAGCAGTTCTTC.

J is TRBJ2-5 and V is TRBV5-5; 7 positions agree with TRBD1. CDR3 length: 14 residues. The V and J ends lost 1 base and 5 bases, in that order; junction bases with no gene match: 5. The V gene's germline CDR1 is SGHKS and CDR2 YYEKEE (reference sequence). The CDR3 is CASSLTGDGETQYF. The CDR3 DNA follows: TGTGCCAGCAGCTTGACAGGGGATGGGGAGACCCAGTACTTC. Variable domain in full (rest from reference TRBV5-5 and TRBJ2-5): DAGVTQSPTHLIKTRGQQVTLRCSPISGHKSVSWYQQVLGQGPQFIFQYYEKEERGRGNFPDRFSARQFPNYSSELNVNALLLGDSALYLCASSLTGDGETQYFGPGTRLLVL.

V and J are TRBV5-4 and TRBJ2-1, with 11 bases lining up with TRBD2. Trimming removed 0 bases from V and 7 bases from J; junction bases left unmatched: 6. Germline CDR1 reads SGHNT; CDR2 reads YYREEE (reference sequence). The CDR3 spans 16 residues. The CDR3 nucleotides read TGTGCCAGCAGCTTGGGGGCTAGCGGGGGGAAGAATGAGCAGTTCTTC. It specifies CASSLGASGGKNEQFF.

V is TRBV30 and J is TRBJ2-1, with TRBD2 identical over 14 bases. The CDR3 has 13 residues. Germline assignment: CDR1 GTSNPN and CDR2 SVGIG (reference sequence). Trimming took 7 bases from V and 6 from J; bases not matched to a gene: 2. The chain's CDR3 is CALGLAGVNEQFF. In DNA, the CDR3 is TGTGCCTTGGGACTAGCGGGGGTCAATGAGCAGTTCTTC.

V usage is TRBV11-3 and J usage is TRBJ2-5; D is possibly TRBD2 (6 bases). Trimming stripped 4 bases from V and 6 bases from J, with 24 bases between. The germline V gene has CDR1 SGHNT and CDR2 YENEEA. This CDR3 region has 17 residues. The DNA for the CDR3 is TGTGCCAGCAGCTCGCGGGGTGGAACTAAAGAGGGGAAGACCCAGTACTTC. It codes for CASSSRGGTKEGKTQYF.

This chain's CDR3 is CASSGEVTNYGYTF. In DNA, the CDR3 is TGTGCCAGCAGCGGGGAGGTCACCAACTATGGCTACACCTTC. The chain uses TRBV28 and TRBJ1-2; D not certain. The germline CDR1 and CDR2 sequences are MDHEN and SYDVKM. The CDR3 covers 14 residues. Trimming left V 6 bases short and J 2 bases short, with 13 bases between.

In its sample, this clone was seen once. The chain recombines TRBV25-1 with TRBJ2-3; D might be TRBD1 (5 bases). CDR1 and CDR2 (germline): MGHDK, SYGVNS. Trimming took off 6 bases at V and 11 bases at J, with 12 bases between the two ends. CDR3 size: 11 residues. This chain's CDR3 is CASRFTGVQYF. The DNA for the CDR3 is TGTGCCAGCAGATTCACAGGCGTGCAGTATTTT. The whole variable domain, remainder taken from reference TRBV25-1 and TRBJ2-3, is EADIYQTPRYLVIGTGKKITLECSQTMGHDKMYWYQQDPGMELHLIHYSYGVNSTEKGDLSSESTVSRIRTEHFPLTLESARPSHTSQYLCASRFTGVQYFGPGTRLTVL.

CDR3 residues: CASRYATAGNTIYF. The CDR3 region has the DNA TGTGCCAGTCGCTATGCTACTGCTGGAAACACCATATATTTT. This chain links TRBV19 with TRBJ1-3, with no clear D. V was cut by 8 bases and J by 2 bases, with 13 bases left in between. The length of the CDR3 is 14 residues. The germline V gene has CDR1 LNHDA and CDR2 SQIVND (reference sequence). The whole variable domain, remainder taken from reference TRBV19 and TRBJ1-3, is DGGITQSPKYLFRKEGQNVTLSCEQNLNHDAMYWYRQDPGQGLRLIYYSQIVNDFQKGDIAEGYSVSREKKESFPLTVTSAQKNPTAFYLCASRYATAGNTIYFGEGSWLTVV.

V gene TRBV7-3 combines with J gene TRBJ2-7, with unresolved D. Per the germline V gene, CDR1 is SGHTA and CDR2 is FQGTGA. The CDR3 sequence is 13 residues long. The ends were cut back, 1 base at V and 4 bases at J, with 8 bases in the middle. The CDR3: CASSLNPSYEQYF. In DNA form, the CDR3 reads TGTGCCAGCAGCTTAAACCCGAGTTACGAGCAGTACTTC.

V is TRBV5-4 and J is TRBJ2-1, with D possibly being TRBD1 or TRBD2 (5 bases each). V lost 4 bases and J lost 7, with 18 bases in between. Germline values: CDR1 SGHNT, CDR2 YYREEE (reference sequence). The CDR3 runs to 15 residues. CDR3 residues: CASSPRDRGGNEQFF. The CDR3, as DNA: TGTGCCAGCAGCCCCCGGGACCGGGGCGGGAATGAGCAGTTCTTC.

This clone occurred once. V is TRBV7-8 and J is TRBJ1-2; a possible D gene is TRBD1 (5 bases). The germline gives CDR1 SGHVS, CDR2 FQNEAQ. The V end was cut by 6 bases, the J end by 1 base, with 12 bases between. This CDR3 comprises 14 residues. CDR3 loop: CASSAGLINYGYTF. The CDR3 region has the DNA TGTGCCAGCAGTGCGGGACTGATTAACTATGGCTACACCTTC.

The chain has TRBV13 and TRBJ2-5; D call uncertain. V was trimmed by 1 base and J by 1 base, leaving 16 bases between them. Germline lookup yields CDR1 PRHDT and CDR2 FYEKMQ (reference sequence). The length of the CDR3 is 17 residues. For the CDR3, the DNA is TGTGCCAGCAGCTTAGCTTGGAAGTATGAAGGCCAAGAGACCCAGTACTTC. Amino acids: CASSLAWKYEGQETQYF.

The chain links TRBV25-1 to TRBJ2-7, with a tentative D call TRBD1 (7 bases). The CDR3 covers 15 residues. Germline V gene data show CDR1 as MGHDK and CDR2 as SYGVNS. With 1 base removed from V and 6 bases from J, the gap between germline ends came to 16 bases. This CDR3 is CASSEFAAGGGEQYF. The DNA for the CDR3 is TGTGCCAGCAGTGAATTTGCGGCAGGGGGAGGCGAGCAGTACTTC.

This clone was picked up a small number of times. The genes are TRBV6-2 or TRBV6-3 and TRBJ2-3; D gene unclear. The CDR3 sequence is 15 residues long. Between the trimmed V and J ends, which lost 7 bases and 0 bases, there was a span of 14 bases. From germline, CDR1 is MNHEY and CDR2 SVGEGT. CDR3: CASTPGSLSTDTQYF. The CDR3 coding sequence is TGTGCCAGCACCCCCGGGTCCCTGAGCACAGATACGCAGTATTTT.

This clone was detected only once. V is TRBV19 and J is TRBJ1-2; D call uncertain. Deletions cut 8 bases from V and 2 bases from J, with 6 bases between. Germline V gene lookup returns CDR1 LNHDA and CDR2 SQIVND (reference sequence). CDR3 size: 11 residues. CDR3 protein: CASGPNYGYTF. CDR3 bases: TGTGCCAGTGGGCCGAACTATGGCTACACCTTC.

The chain uses TRBV27 and TRBJ1-6; D unclear. The CDR3 loop spans 14 amino acids. Germline CDR1 reads MNHEY; CDR2 reads SMNVEV (reference sequence). Trimming took off 0 bases at V and 8 bases at J, with 8 bases between the two ends. The DNA of the CDR3 is TGTGCCAGCAGTTTATCCACCATCTATTCACCCCTCCACTTT. It yields the protein CASSLSTIYSPLHF.

The chain combines TRBV6-1 with TRBJ1-5, with unresolved D. The CDR3 has 12 residues. V lost 2 bases, J lost 8 bases, and 7 bases lay in between. The germline V gene encodes CDR1 MNHNS and CDR2 SASEGT. The CDR3 bases are TGTGCCAGCAGTGAAAATGGCGAGCCCCAGCATTTT. It translates to CASSENGEPQHF.

The V and J genes are TRBV4-2 and TRBJ2-7; the D gene is possibly TRBD2 (7 bases). The ends were cut back, 6 bases at V and 3 bases at J, with 15 bases in the middle. The CDR3 has 14 residues. The germline CDR1 and CDR2 sequences are LGHNA and YNFKEQ. The CDR3 sequence is CASSGGGANYEQYF. CDR3 sequence (DNA): TGTGCCAGCAGTGGTGGGGGGGCCAACTACGAGCAGTACTTC.

The genes are TRBV3-1 (or the pseudogene TRBV3-2) and TRBJ2-7, with D maybe TRBD1 (5 bases). Germline loops: CDR1 LGHDT, CDR2 YNNKEL (reference sequence). V was clipped by 0 bases and J by 2 bases, with 14 bases between them. The CDR3 totals 16 residues. This chain's CDR3 is CASSQDPWQGTYEQYF. CDR3 DNA sequence: TGTGCCAGCAGCCAAGACCCGTGGCAGGGCACCTACGAGCAGTACTTC.

The chain combines TRBV3-1 (or the pseudogene TRBV3-2) with TRBJ2-1; TRBD1 agrees at 11 bases. Germline V gene lookup returns CDR1 LGHDT and CDR2 YNNKEL (reference sequence). The CDR3 extends over 16 amino acids. Unmatched junction bases numbered 5, after V lost 3 bases and J lost 4 bases. CDR3 bases: TGTGCCAGCAGCCATCCTCGGGACAGGGGGTACAATGAGCAGTTCTTC. Translated, it gives CASSHPRDRGYNEQFF.